This TCR beta chain was captured by sequencing in a study of tumor-infiltrating lymphocytes in primary liver carcinoma (dated by TCRdb to 2016 to 2017). About the investigation overall: Of the five patients (three men and two women, aged 30 to 69 years), four had hepatocellular carcinoma and one had combined HCC and intrahepatic cholangiocarcinoma. The tumors of the five patients were staged as T1-T3 N0M0, with maximum diameters ranging from roughly 4.2 to 10 cm. Each sample produced roughly 3.65 to 7.13 million productive TCRbeta reads, and read depth showed no significant difference between tissue types. For each liver tumor, the study sampled five regions along with adjacent normal tissue and blood, and applied TCRbeta repertoire sequencing, expression microarrays and whole-exome sequencing. A total of 35 specimens from 5 patients, comprising some 25 tumor regions, 5 adjacent noncancerous liver tissues and 5 peripheral blood samples, were covered by TCRbeta repertoire sequencing. Repertoires from technical replicates were highly reproducible, with mean shared-clone rates approximately 0.92 and correlation coefficients above 0.95. On the study overall, not on this receptor specifically: The top 250 clones accounted for a significantly greater share of the repertoire in tumors than in blood (p = 0.039). Only the TCR beta chain was sequenced, so true repertoire diversity is likely underestimated because unpaired alpha chains were not captured. With just five or six patients in the study, the authors point out that the findings should be validated in a larger study. Repertoire overlap was higher between tumor regions (mean around 36%) than tumor-adjacent (roughly 17%) or tumor-blood (about 15%) pairs, consistent with antigen-driven expansion. Since the samples were bulk and unsorted, there was no way to compare CD4+ and CD8+ T cell repertoires.

As concerns this clonotype: Which antigen it targets is not known. One junction end disagrees with the germline gene, perhaps due to a read error.

The CDR3 covers 18 residues, taking in both the cysteine and the phenylalanine. Of all the DNA, just the CDR3 is kept, 54 bases in frame from base 1. From the germline V gene (reference sequence), CDR1 is SGHNT and CDR2 is YYREEE. Using a constant-region primer and ProtoScript II reverse transcriptase, TCRbeta-specific cDNA was reverse-transcribed from around 520 ng total RNA. The TCRbeta libraries were prepared through three rounds of nested multiplex PCR following a slightly modified ARM-PCR procedure. Each of the first two PCR rounds ran for about 9 cycles and used multiplex TRBV1-TRBV30 forward primers together with a Cbeta reverse primer. Sample barcodes and Illumina adapters were added in a final 25-cycle PCR with Deep VentR polymerase. Before sequencing, amplicons of 200-500 bp were purified from gel using a QIAquick gel extraction kit. An Illumina HiSeq 2500 was used to sequence the TCRbeta amplicons, generating 250-bp paired-end reads. In the source study's methods: To recover full CDR3 sequences, reads were quality-trimmed using Trimmomatic v0.33 and paired reads were then merged using FLASH v1.2.11. V, D and J germline segments were assigned to the rearranged TCRbeta sequences by MiGEC v1.2.1b. Clonotype statistics and Shannon-Wiener diversity indices were computed with VDJtools v1.0.0. To reduce sampling bias, subsequent analyses other than the diversity analysis used only the 250 most abundant clonotypes in each sample. TCRdb trimmed the raw reads at Q25, called clones with MiXCR and kept productive beta chains. Identical CDR3 protein sequences are pooled into one entry, listed with their most common genes and DNA. These V and J calls derive from TCRdb rather than the authors' analysis. Here the sample has about 92,000 distinct CDR3 sequences; 55% to 75% occur a single time. The top ten hold approximately 30% of the sample.

Total RNA and DNA were co-extracted without cell sorting from roughly 20-30 mg of bulk tissue using the AllPrep DNA/RNA mini kit. Surgical resection was performed in China between November 2015 and early 2016 on four or five patients with histopathologically diagnosed primary liver carcinoma. Chronic HBV infection was present in the patients, and the patients were treatment-naive at sampling. Fresh tumor and adjacent tissue pieces were bisected, with one half stored in RNAlater at -80 degrees C and the other half sent for histology. The sequencing input was tumor-adjacent normal liver tissue. The chain was built from TRBV5-4 and TRBJ2-6; D gene: possibly TRBD2, on 6 matching bases. The receptor's source is a man aged 35 to 55 with primary liver carcinoma and hepatitis B virus infection. The CDR3 region has the sequence CASSLGDGSPSGANVLTF. The DNA is as follows: TGTGCCAGCAGCTTGGGGGACGGGAGCCCTTCTGGGGCCAACGTCCTAACTTTC.